The entry that follows covers one T cell receptor beta chain sequence. Its antigen is not identified. The data were obtained in a study of T cells in tumors after PD-1 blockade. In the study overall: Treatment was either pembrolizumab 200 mg every 3 weeks or cemiplimab 350 mg every 2 weeks. During anti-PD-1 treatment, some patients continued daily vismodegib 150 mg.

Genomic DNA template from tumor biopsies or peripheral blood, about 600 ng to 6,004 ng input. Trimming took 4 bases from V and 5 from J; bases not matched to a gene: 14. Germline CDR1 is MNHEY and CDR2 is SMNVEV (reference sequence). The CDR3 spans 17 residues. The study's findings and limits: Some novel exhausted tumor clones appeared in pre-treatment blood, suggesting peripheral recruitment.

The protocol was immunoSEQ multiplex PCR, while the TCRdb copy is restricted to in-frame clones and leaves out a portion. The sample lists approximately 60,000 clones; approximately 74% were seen once. V usage is TRBV27 and J usage is TRBJ2-1; 7 positions agree with TRBD1. The material sequenced was PBMCs, taken after anti-PD-1 treatment. The TCR originated in a human donor with basal cell carcinoma. The CDR3: CASSWGDPGQLHNEQFF. Here the CDR3 DNA reads TGTGCCAGCAGTTGGGGAGATCCGGGACAGCTACACAATGAGCAGTTCTTC.